This paragraph covers one TCR beta chain sequence. This clone's antigen is unknown. Base quality data are lacking; no much larger clone is found one base away. The data originate from a study of Tregs in tolerant kidney transplant recipients (dated by TCRdb to 2018 to 2020). Study-wide context: Before combined kidney and bone marrow transplantation, this study identified donor-specific regulatory T cells using TCRbeta sequencing and then followed those same cells after transplant. Broad study findings and their caveats: PCR primers changed over time for some patients, so nucleotide-level comparison across those patients' samples was not possible. The study was limited by small patient numbers, and the findings need validation in larger populations and under other immunosuppression protocols. Although technical replication error seemed to be minimal, the question of biological reproducibility was not addressed directly. Donor-specific Treg expansion exceeded global Treg expansion in tolerant patients, suggesting antigen-driven rather than nonspecific expansion. The most biologically relevant and donor-specific TCRbeta repertoire appeared to be identified by expanding Tregs with activated donor B cells.

Genomic DNA was extracted from sorted cells with the QIAGEN DNeasy Blood and Tissue Kit for TCRbeta CDR3 sequencing. High-throughput TCRbeta CDR3 sequencing, which included PCR amplification with bias correction and internal controls, was done commercially through immunoSEQ. Per the authors' processing: Unique productive TCRbeta sequences were defined by CDR3 nucleotide sequence where primers matched, and otherwise by CDR3 amino acid sequence together with Vbeta and Jbeta genes. As a correction for sorting error, sequences shared between sorted populations at a frequency ratio of 2:1 or less were discarded, and the remaining shared sequences were assigned to the higher population. Donor-reactive sequences were defined as at least 5-fold expanded in CFSE-low cells versus unstimulated cells, with frequency of at least 0.01% in CFSE-low cells. Repertoire divergence was quantified by Jensen-Shannon divergence calculated from the top 100 TCRbeta sequences ranked by frequency. For samples with multiple sequencing runs, sorting error was corrected in each run separately before the runs were combined. Drawn from immuneACCESS, this table holds only the in-frame rearrangements with V and J called that TCRdb kept. Clones are partly lost; checked studies trace under half to an unresolved V gene and leave the rest unexplained. For V, J and clone size, that table is used; D and trimming come from the DNA. Recorded for this sample are 20,000 to 25,000 clones; 81% of them occurred a single time. The leading ten clones occupy roughly 25% of the sample.

The meaning of the sample's time point label: 6 months after combined kidney and bone marrow transplant. Related donors were used in the transplants with nonmyeloablative bone marrow transplantation, and mixed chimerism was transient in the human trials. Thawed PBMCs were FACS-sorted into unstimulated Tregs (CD4+CD25+CD127-), CD4+ non-Tregs (CD4+CD25-), CD4 cells and CD8 cells. The patients were a handful of recipients of combined kidney and bone marrow transplants from the ITN036ST trial, and samples were available only for these trial subjects. Healthy control blood was separated into PBMCs by Ficoll density gradient and cryopreserved, and patient PBMCs were collected both before and after transplant. Counted from cysteine to phenylalanine, this CDR3 has 14 amino acids. Here the CDR3 DNA is all that survives: 42 bases in frame from base 1. The germline V and J ends show losses of 8 bases and 2 bases respectively, and no gene match explains 4 bases of the junction. The germline V gene encodes CDR1 MNHNS and CDR2 SASEGT.

The sample here was CD8+ T cells from blood (PBMCs), taken 6 months after the transplant. This receptor was obtained from a human patient who received a combined kidney and bone marrow transplant. Some T cells seen after a transplant may have their origin in the graft donor. The chain was built from TRBV6-1 and TRBJ2-5; the central 11 bases match TRBD2. Here is the DNA: TGTGCCAGCGGGACTAGCGGAACTCAAGAGACCCAGTACTTC. Its protein is CASGTSGTQETQYF.